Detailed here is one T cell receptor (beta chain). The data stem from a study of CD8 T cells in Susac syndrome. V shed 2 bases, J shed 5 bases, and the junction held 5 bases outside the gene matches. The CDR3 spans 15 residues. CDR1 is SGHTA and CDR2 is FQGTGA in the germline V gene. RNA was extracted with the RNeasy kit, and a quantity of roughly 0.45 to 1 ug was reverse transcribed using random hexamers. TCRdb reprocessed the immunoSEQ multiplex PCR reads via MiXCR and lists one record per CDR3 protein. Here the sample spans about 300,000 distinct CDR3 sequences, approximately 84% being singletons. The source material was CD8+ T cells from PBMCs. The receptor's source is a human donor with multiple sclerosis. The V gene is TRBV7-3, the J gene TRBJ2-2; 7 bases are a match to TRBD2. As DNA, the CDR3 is TGTGCCAGCAGCTTAGCCGGGGAGGGTACCGGGGAGCTGTTTTTT. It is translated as CASSLAGEGTGELFF.